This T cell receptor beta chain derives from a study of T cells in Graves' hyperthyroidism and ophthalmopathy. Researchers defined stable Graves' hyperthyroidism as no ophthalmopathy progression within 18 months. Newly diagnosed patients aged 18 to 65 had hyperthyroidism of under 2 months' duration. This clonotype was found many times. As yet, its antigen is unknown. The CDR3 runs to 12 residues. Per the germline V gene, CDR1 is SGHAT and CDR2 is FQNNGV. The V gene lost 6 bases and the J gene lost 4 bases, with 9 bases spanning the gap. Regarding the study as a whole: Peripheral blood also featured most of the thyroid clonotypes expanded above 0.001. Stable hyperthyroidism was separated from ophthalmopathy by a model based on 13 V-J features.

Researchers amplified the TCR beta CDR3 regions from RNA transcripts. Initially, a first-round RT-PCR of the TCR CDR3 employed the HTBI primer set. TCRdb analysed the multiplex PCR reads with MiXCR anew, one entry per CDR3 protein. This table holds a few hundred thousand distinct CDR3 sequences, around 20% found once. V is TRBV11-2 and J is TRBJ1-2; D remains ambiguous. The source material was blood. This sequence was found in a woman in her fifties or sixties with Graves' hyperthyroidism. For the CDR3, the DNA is TGTGCCAGCAGTTTCAGCTCCTATGGCTACACCTTC. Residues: CASSFSSYGYTF.